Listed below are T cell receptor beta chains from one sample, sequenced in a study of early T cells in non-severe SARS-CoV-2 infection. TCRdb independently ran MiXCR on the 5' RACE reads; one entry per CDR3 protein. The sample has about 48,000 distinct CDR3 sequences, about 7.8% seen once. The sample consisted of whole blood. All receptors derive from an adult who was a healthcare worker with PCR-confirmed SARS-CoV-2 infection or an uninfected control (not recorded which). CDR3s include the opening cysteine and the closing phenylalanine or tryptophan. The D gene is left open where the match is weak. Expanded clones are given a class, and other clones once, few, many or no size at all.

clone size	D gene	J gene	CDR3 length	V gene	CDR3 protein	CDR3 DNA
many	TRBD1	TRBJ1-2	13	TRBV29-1	CSVGTGVGYGYTF	TGCAGCGTCGGGACAGGGGTCGGCTATGGCTACACCTTC
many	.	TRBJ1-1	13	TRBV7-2	CASSLGVTAEAFF	TGTGCCAGCAGCTTAGGGGTGACAGCTGAAGCTTTCTTT
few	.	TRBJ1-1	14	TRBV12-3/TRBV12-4	CASSPQVTNTEAFF	TGTGCCAGCAGCCCCCAGGTCACGAACACTGAAGCTTTCTTT
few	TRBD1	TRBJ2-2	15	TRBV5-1	CASSLDDRDTGELFF	TGCGCCAGCAGCTTGGACGACAGGGATACCGGGGAGCTGTTTTTT
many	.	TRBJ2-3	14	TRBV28	CASSFQFGEDTQYF	TGTGCCAGCAGTTTCCAGTTCGGGGAAGATACGCAGTATTTT
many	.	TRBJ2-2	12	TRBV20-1	CSASTNTGELFF	TGCAGTGCTTCGACTAACACCGGGGAGCTGTTTTTT
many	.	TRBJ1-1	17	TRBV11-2	CASSLDTQGPLRSEAFF	TGTGCCAGCAGCTTAGATACCCAGGGGCCTTTAAGGTCTGAAGCTTTCTTT
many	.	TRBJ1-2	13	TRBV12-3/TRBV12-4	CASSLQANYGYTF	TGTGCCAGCAGTTTACAGGCAAACTATGGCTACACCTTC
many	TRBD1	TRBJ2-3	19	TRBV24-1	CATSDPKTDRGKNTDTQYF	TGTGCCACCAGTGATCCCAAGACGGACAGGGGAAAAAACACAGATACGCAGTATTTT
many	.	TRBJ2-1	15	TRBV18	CASSPPGPNYNEQFF	TGTGCCAGCTCACCCCCGGGACCGAACTACAATGAGCAGTTCTTC
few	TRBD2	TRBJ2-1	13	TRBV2	CASPGLVSGEQFF	TGTGCCAGTCCGGGACTAGTCTCCGGTGAGCAGTTCTTC
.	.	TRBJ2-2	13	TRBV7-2	CASSLRSDGELFF	TGTGCCAGCAGCTTACGGTCGGACGGGGAGCTGTTTTTT
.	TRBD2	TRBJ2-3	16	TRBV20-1	CSARASSGGRTDTQYF	TGCAGTGCGCGAGCCTCTAGCGGGGGGCGCACAGATACGCAGTATTTT
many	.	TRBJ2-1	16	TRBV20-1	CSATSRGRSSYNEQFF	TGCAGTGCTACCTCTCGCGGGCGGAGCTCCTACAATGAGCAGTTCTTC
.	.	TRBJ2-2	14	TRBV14	CASSQVRLSGELFF	TGTGCCAGCAGCCAAGTGAGGTTGTCCGGGGAGCTGTTTTTT
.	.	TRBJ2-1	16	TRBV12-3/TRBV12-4	CASRPPPGGPYNEQFF	TGTGCCAGCAGACCACCCCCGGGGGGCCCCTACAATGAGCAGTTCTTC
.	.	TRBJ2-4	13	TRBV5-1	CASSWDHKNIQYF	TGCGCCAGCAGCTGGGACCACAAAAACATTCAGTACTTC
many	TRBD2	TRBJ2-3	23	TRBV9	CASSVWGLAGGSHKKSSTDTQYF	TGTGCCAGCAGCGTATGGGGACTAGCGGGGGGATCCCACAAAAAATCTAGCACAGATACGCAGTATTTT
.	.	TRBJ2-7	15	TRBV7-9	CASSAGGRIMGEQYF	TGTGCCAGCAGCGCAGGGGGGAGGATAATGGGCGAGCAGTACTTC
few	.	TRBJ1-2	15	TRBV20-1	CSARGVIGRGNGYTF	TGCAGTGCTAGAGGTGTTATTGGCAGGGGAAATGGCTACACCTTC
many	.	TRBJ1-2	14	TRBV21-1	CASSTPGHPRGYTF	TGTGCCAGCAGCACGCCGGGACACCCTAGGGGCTACACCTTC
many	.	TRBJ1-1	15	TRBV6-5	CASSKGPGVHTEAFF	TGTGCCAGCAGTAAAGGACCCGGGGTGCACACTGAAGCTTTCTTT
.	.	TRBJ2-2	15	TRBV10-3	CATDQGFVDTGELFF	TGTGCCACAGATCAGGGTTTTGTGGACACCGGGGAGCTGTTTTTT
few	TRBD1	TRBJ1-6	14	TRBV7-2	CASSKTGGNSPLHF	TGTGCCAGCAGCAAGACAGGGGGAAATTCACCCCTCCACTTT
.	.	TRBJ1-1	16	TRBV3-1	CASSQGQGRLNTEAFF	TGTGCCAGCAGCCAAGGTCAGGGCAGGTTGAACACTGAAGCTTTCTTT
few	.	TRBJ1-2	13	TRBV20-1	CSAPAWVPLGYTF	TGCAGTGCGCCCGCGTGGGTCCCTCTTGGCTACACCTTC
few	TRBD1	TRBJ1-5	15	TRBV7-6	CASSIGTGPNQPQHF	TGTGCCAGCAGCATCGGGACAGGGCCTAATCAGCCCCAGCATTTT
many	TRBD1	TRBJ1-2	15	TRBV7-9	CASSFGIQGGYGYTF	TGTGCCAGCAGCTTCGGGATCCAGGGGGGCTATGGCTACACCTTC
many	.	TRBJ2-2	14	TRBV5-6	CASSFSADTGELFF	TGTGCCAGCAGCTTTTCGGCCGACACCGGGGAGCTGTTTTTT
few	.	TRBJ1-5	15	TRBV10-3	CAISTGDRSNQPQHF	TGTGCCATCAGTACTGGGGACCGTAGCAATCAGCCCCAGCATTTT
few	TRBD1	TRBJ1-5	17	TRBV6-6	CASSLPQGTVSNQPQHF	TGTGCCAGCAGTCTCCCACAGGGGACGGTTAGCAATCAGCCCCAGCATTTT
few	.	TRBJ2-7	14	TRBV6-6	CASSPAGHPYEQYF	TGTGCCAGCAGTCCAGCGGGACACCCCTACGAGCAGTACTTC
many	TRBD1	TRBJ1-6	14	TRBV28	CASSSGQSNSPLHF	TGTGCCAGCAGTTCGGGACAGAGTAATTCACCCCTCCACTTT
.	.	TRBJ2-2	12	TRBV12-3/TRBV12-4	CASSSVTGELFF	TGTGCCAGCAGTTCCGTCACCGGGGAGCTGTTTTTT
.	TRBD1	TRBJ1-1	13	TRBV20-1	CSARLQGRTEAFF	TGCAGTGCTAGATTACAGGGGCGCACTGAAGCTTTCTTT
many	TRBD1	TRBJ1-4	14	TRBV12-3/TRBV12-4	CASSFRDSYEKLFF	TGTGCCAGCAGTTTTCGGGACAGCTATGAAAAACTGTTTTTT
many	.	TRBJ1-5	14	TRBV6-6	CASSYFYGNQPQHF	TGTGCCAGCAGTTACTTTTACGGGAATCAGCCCCAGCATTTT
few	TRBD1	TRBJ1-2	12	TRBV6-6	CASSVQGPGYTF	TGTGCCAGCAGCGTACAGGGGCCTGGCTACACCTTC
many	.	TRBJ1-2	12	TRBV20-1	CSARDGDYGYTF	TGCAGTGCTAGGGATGGGGACTATGGCTACACCTTC
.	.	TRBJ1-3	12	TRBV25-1	CASSASGNTIYF	TGTGCCAGCAGTGCCTCTGGAAACACCATATATTTT
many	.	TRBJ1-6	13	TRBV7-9	CAVSDLQTSPLHF	TGTGCCGTATCGGACCTACAAACTTCACCCCTCCACTTT
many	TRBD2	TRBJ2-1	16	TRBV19	CASRSRAGGLKDEQFF	TGTGCCAGTAGATCAAGAGCCGGGGGGTTGAAAGATGAGCAGTTCTTC
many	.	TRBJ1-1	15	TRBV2	CASSDPETDNTEAFF	TGTGCCAGCAGTGACCCGGAGACAGATAACACTGAAGCTTTCTTT
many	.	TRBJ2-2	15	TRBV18	CASSPPAGRTGELFF	TGTGCCAGCTCACCACCTGCAGGGAGGACCGGGGAGCTGTTTTTT
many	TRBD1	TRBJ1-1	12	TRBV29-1	CSVLRDSIEAFF	TGCAGCGTGCTCCGGGACAGCATTGAAGCTTTCTTT